This entry lists 7 T cell receptor beta chains sequenced from one sample in a study of shared clonotypes between healthy human individuals. Clones were sequenced by immunoSEQ multiplex PCR, and TCRdb holds only the in-frame ones, with some missing. The repertoire holds 1.6 million or so clones, with roughly 95% as singletons. The sequenced sample was naive CD4+ T cells sorted from blood. Documented subset: CD45RA+ positively selected. The receptors were sampled from a man aged 30 to 45 in good health.

V usage is TRBV18 and J usage is TRBJ2-1; D gene unclear. From germline, CDR1 is KGHSH and CDR2 LQKENI. The V end lost 6 bases, the J end lost 5 bases, and 14 bases lay between the germline ends. CDR3 length equals 14 residues. CDR3 in DNA: TGTGCCAGCTCCCGCGACCGAGTTAACAATGAGCAGTTCTTC. Translation: CASSRDRVNNEQFF.

The CDR3 DNA reads as TGTGCCAGCAGCCGCGGGACAGGGGGTTATGAGCAGTTCTTC. This encodes CASSRGTGGYEQFF. The genes are TRBV6-5 and TRBJ2-1; 11 bases line up with TRBD1. The V gene's germline CDR1 is MNHEY and CDR2 SVGAGI. The trim removed 6 bases at V and 8 bases at J, leaving 6 bases unmatched. The CDR3 sequence is 14 residues long.

The V call is TRBV7-2, the J call TRBJ2-1; 14 bases line up with TRBD2. The CDR3 contains 16 residues. V lost 1 base to trimming and J lost 9 bases; unmatched junction nucleotides: 5. Germline V lookup: CDR1 SGHTA, CDR2 FQGNSA. Here the CDR3 DNA reads TGTGCCAGCAGCTTAGTTGGGACTAGCGGGAGCGGTGAGCAGTTCTTC. Translated, it gives CASSLVGTSGSGEQFF.

This chain connects TRBV6-5 to TRBJ2-5, with D possibly matching TRBD1 (6 bases). Germline V gene data show CDR1 as MNHEY and CDR2 as SVGAGI. The CDR3 loop spans 14 amino acids. V lost 5 bases to trimming and J lost 1 base, with 11 bases between them. CDR3 residues: CASSRQVPQETQYF. The CDR3 DNA sequence: TGTGCCAGCAGTCGACAGGTTCCCCAAGAGACCCAGTACTTC.

The genes are TRBV5-6 and TRBJ2-3; D unclear. CDR3 size: 18 residues. CDR1 is SGHDT and CDR2 is YYEEEE in the germline V gene. The germline V and J ends were trimmed by 6 bases and 1 base, with 24 bases remaining between them. This chain's CDR3 is CASTRFPLARRGTDTQYF. Written as DNA, the CDR3 is TGTGCCAGCACGAGGTTCCCTTTGGCCCGCCGGGGCACAGATACGCAGTATTTT.

This chain connects TRBV28 to TRBJ2-1; 7 bases agree with TRBD2. Trimming at V came to 9 bases and at J to 8 bases, leaving 7 bases not matched to a gene. The V gene's germline CDR1 is MDHEN and CDR2 SYDVKM. This CDR3 contains 12 residues. CDR3 sequence reads: CASGGGSYEQFF. The CDR3 region has the DNA TGTGCCAGTGGGGGAGGGAGCTATGAGCAGTTCTTC.

The chain uses TRBV5-4 and TRBJ1-4; D is perhaps TRBD1 (5 bases). The V gene lost 2 bases and the J gene lost 3 bases, with 8 bases spanning the gap. Germline V gene sequence: CDR1 SGHNT, CDR2 YYREEE (reference sequence). The CDR3 contains 14 residues. The CDR3 loop reads CASSLPGANEKLFF. In DNA form, the CDR3 reads TGTGCCAGCAGCTTACCGGGGGCTAATGAAAAACTGTTTTTT.